The 6 T cell receptor beta chains below come from one sample, sequenced in a study of cytomegalovirus exposure and HLA in healthy donors. The PCR used 60 Vbeta and 13 Jbeta primers. Only in-frame clones appear in the TCRdb table, and some are missing; sequencing was by immunoSEQ multiplex PCR. The sample has approximately 150,000 clones; roughly 89% are singletons. The sequenced material came from PBMCs. Source of these receptors: a woman in her twenties or thirties in good health and CMV-seronegative.

This chain uses TRBV5-1 with TRBJ2-5, with 7 nucleotides matching TRBD1. TRBJ2-7 explains the end of the DNA better; the J call may be wrong. This CDR3 spans 14 amino acids. The germline CDR1 and CDR2 sequences are SGHRS and YFSETQ. CDR3 DNA: TGCGCCAGCAGCCCGGGACAGCCAACCTACGAGCAGTACTTC. Translation gives CASSPGQPTYEQYF.

J is TRBJ2-5 and V is TRBV18; 7 bases map to TRBD2. This CDR3 has 15 amino acids. Germline trimming cut 4 bases from V and 1 base from J; bases unmatched to any gene: 6. The germline V gene has CDR1 KGHSH and CDR2 LQKENI. CDR3 amino acids: CASSRELASQETQYF. The CDR3 DNA reads as TGTGCCAGCTCACGGGAACTAGCGTCCCAAGAGACCCAGTACTTC.

This clone has a single count. The chain uses TRBV10-3 and TRBJ1-2; TRBD1 might be the D (5 bases). Germline assignment: CDR1 ENHRY and CDR2 SYGVKD. This CDR3 has 12 residues. V lost 2 bases, J lost 7 bases, and 8 bases lay in between. CDR3 nucleotides: TGTGCCATCAGTGAGACAGGTTTTGGCTACACCTTC. Amino acids: CAISETGFGYTF.

Here the CDR3 DNA reads TGTGCCAGCCTGGGGCTAGGGGGTCCGGGGCAGTTCTTC. It specifies CASLGLGGPGQFF. The rearrangement joins TRBV28 to TRBJ2-1, with D possibly matching TRBD1 (6 bases). CDR3 length: 13 amino acids. Germline loops: CDR1 MDHEN, CDR2 SYDVKM. The V gene lost 8 bases and the J gene lost 12 bases, with 20 bases spanning the gap.

This clone has a single count. The V and J genes are TRBV9 and TRBJ2-2; 9 nucleotides agree with TRBD1. This CDR3 is 16 amino acids long. V trimming: 3 bases; J trimming: 7 bases; junction bases outside the gene matches: 10. Germline V gene lookup returns CDR1 SGDLS and CDR2 YYNGEE. This CDR3 is CASSARQGGWVGELFF. DNA for the CDR3: TGTGCCAGCAGCGCCCGACAGGGGGGATGGGTCGGGGAGCTGTTTTTT.

The count of this clone is one. The V gene is TRBV9, the J gene TRBJ1-1; the D gene is possibly TRBD1 (5 bases). Germline V gene lookup returns CDR1 SGDLS and CDR2 YYNGEE. Trimming stripped 3 bases from V and 11 bases from J, with 17 bases between. This CDR3 is built from 13 residues. The CDR3 spells CASSAGGEQVAFF. The CDR3 DNA reads TGTGCCAGCAGCGCCGGGGGGGAGCAGGTCGCTTTCTTT.